Below, 26 T cell receptor beta chains from the same sample are listed, as sequenced in a study of CD8 T cells in Susac syndrome. After extraction with the RNeasy kit, about 0.5 to 1 ug of the RNA was reverse transcribed using random hexamers. In TCRdb, the immunoSEQ multiplex PCR reads were re-called with MiXCR into one record per CDR3 protein. Here the sample spans about 200,000 distinct CDR3 sequences, 85% to 95% being singletons. The sample was CD4+ T cells from PBMCs. Receptor source: a human donor in good health.

The V and J genes are TRBV7-3 and TRBJ2-3, with D perhaps TRBD2 (5 bases). Trimming shortened V by 3 bases and J by 6 bases, and 7 bases separated the two germline ends. This CDR3 region has 12 residues. The germline V gene has CDR1 SGHTA and CDR2 FQGTGA. The CDR3 protein is CASSFSGDTQYF. As DNA, the CDR3 is TGTGCCAGCAGCTTTTCGGGGGATACGCAGTATTTT.

The rearrangement uses TRBV20-1 and TRBJ2-3, with D possibly being TRBD2 (6 bases). The CDR3 extends over 16 amino acids. Per germline, CDR1 DFQATT and CDR2 SNEGSKA (reference sequence). Trimming removed 3 bases from V and 2 bases from J, with 18 bases in between. For the CDR3, the DNA is TGCAGTGCTAGGCCGGGGCTAGCGACCCACACAGATACGCAGTATTTT. Translated: CSARPGLATHTDTQYF.

V is TRBV9 and J is TRBJ2-1; no clear D gene. This CDR3 has 11 residues. Germline CDR1 reads SGDLS; CDR2 reads YYNGEE. V was shortened by 2 bases and J by 9 bases, with 6 bases between the two germline ends. CDR3 sequence: CASSVNGEQFF. CDR3 nucleotide sequence: TGTGCCAGCAGCGTTAACGGTGAGCAGTTCTTC.

V is TRBV29-1 and J is TRBJ1-1; maybe TRBD1 (5 bases). CDR1 is SQVTM, CDR2 ANQGSEA, per germline. CDR3 length equals 13 residues. Trimming removed 7 bases from V and 6 bases from J, with 18 bases in between. The CDR3 reads CSAHRAGGSEAFF. The CDR3 region has the DNA TGCAGCGCCCACCGGGCCGGGGGATCTGAAGCTTTCTTT. Based on the CDR3 plus reference TRBV29-1 and TRBJ1-1, the full variable domain is SAVISQKPSRDICQRGTSLTIQCQVDSQVTMMFWYRQQPGQSLTLIATANQGSEATYESGFVIDKFPISRPNLTFSTLTVSNMSPEDSSIYLCSAHRAGGSEAFFGQGTRLTVV.

The V call is TRBV9, the J call TRBJ2-1; weak D call: TRBD1 (6 bases). V dropped 0 bases and J dropped 8 bases, with 15 bases sitting between them. The CDR3 runs 15 residues. From germline, CDR1 is SGDLS and CDR2 YYNGEE. The CDR3 DNA sequence: TGTGCCAGCAGCGTAGAACAACAGGGATTCCATGAGCAGTTCTTC. Protein sequence: CASSVEQQGFHEQFF.

V usage is TRBV29-1 and J usage is TRBJ2-3, with TRBD1 matching over 10 bases. Trimming took 7 bases from V and 3 from J; bases not matched to a gene: 7. Looked up from germline, CDR1 is SQVTM and CDR2 is ANQGSEA. CDR3 size: 14 residues. The CDR3 DNA follows: TGCAGCGCCGTCGACAGGGGGCCAACAGATACGCAGTATTTT. Its translation is CSAVDRGPTDTQYF.

V is TRBV20-1 and J is TRBJ2-3; D tentatively fits TRBD1 or TRBD2 (6 bases each). V was trimmed by 0 bases and J by 0 bases, leaving 10 bases between them. The length of the CDR3 is 15 residues. Per the germline V gene, CDR1 is DFQATT and CDR2 is SNEGSKA (reference sequence). CDR3 protein: CSARDRGVSTDTQYF. CDR3 coding DNA: TGCAGTGCTAGAGATAGGGGGGTTAGCACAGATACGCAGTATTTT.

Comments on this clonotype: Germline and junction disagree at one end, which may indicate a read error. The V gene is TRBV29-1, the J gene TRBJ2-5; a possible D gene is TRBD1 (5 bases). This CDR3 contains 12 residues. Per the germline V gene, CDR1 is SQVTM and CDR2 is ANQGSEA. The CDR3 here is CSVDRVQGTQYF. The CDR3 DNA follows: TGCAGCGTTGACAGGGTCCAAGGGACCCAGTACTTC.

The CDR3 DNA sequence: TGTGCCTGGTCCCGGACTAGCGGGAGGTACAATGAGCAGTTCTTC. Protein sequence: CAWSRTSGRYNEQFF. The chain combines TRBV30 with TRBJ2-1, with TRBD2 identical over 14 bases. This CDR3 comprises 15 residues. V dropped 5 bases and J dropped 4; count of bases not matched to a gene: 4. Germline CDR1 is GTSNPN and CDR2 is SVGIG (reference sequence). The full variable domain, with the rest looked up from reference TRBV30 and TRBJ2-1, is SQTIHQWPATLVQPVGSPLSLECTVEGTSNPNLYWYRQAAGRGLQLLFYSVGIGQISSEVPQNLSASRPQDRQFILSSKKLLLSDSGFYLCAWSRTSGRYNEQFFGPGTRLTVL.

This clonotype occurred once. The chain joins TRBV9 to TRBJ1-2; 7 nucleotides align to TRBD1. V dropped 2 bases and J dropped 2; count of bases not matched to a gene: 3. Germline V gene sequence: CDR1 SGDLS, CDR2 YYNGEE. The length of the CDR3 is 14 residues. CDR3 amino acids: CASSVGTVNYGYTF. CDR3 bases: TGTGCCAGCAGCGTCGGGACAGTCAACTATGGCTACACCTTC.

The gene calls are TRBV18 and TRBJ2-1; 8 nucleotides agree with TRBD1. Trimming removed 4 bases from V and 9 bases from J; junction bases left unmatched: 8. Germline V CDR1 and CDR2: KGHSH, LQKENI. This CDR3 comprises 14 residues. CDR3 region: CASSQLQGESEQFF. Here the CDR3 DNA reads TGTGCCAGCTCACAACTACAGGGGGAGAGTGAGCAGTTCTTC.

The chain links TRBV3-1 to TRBJ1-2, with a weak D call TRBD1 (5 bases). CDR3 size: 12 residues. The germline gives CDR1 LGHDT, CDR2 YNNKEL (reference sequence). The V end lost 1 base, the J end lost 9 bases, and 9 bases lay between the germline ends. The CDR3 loop is CASSQAGQRYTF. CDR3 DNA: TGTGCCAGCAGCCAAGCAGGGCAGCGCTACACCTTC.

V and J are TRBV6-5 and TRBJ2-5; 9 nucleotides agree with TRBD2. V dropped 2 bases and J dropped 5; count of bases not matched to a gene: 9. Per the germline V gene, CDR1 is MNHEY and CDR2 is SVGAGI. The CDR3 has 16 amino acids. The CDR3, as DNA: TGTGCCAGCAGTTACGAAGCGGGAGGACAGCAGGAGACCCAGTACTTC. Translation: CASSYEAGGQQETQYF.

V is TRBV20-1 and J is TRBJ2-1; TRBD2 matches 8 bases. CDR3 length: 14 amino acids. Trimming cost V 2 bases and J 8 bases; bases outside gene matches: 8. Germline values: CDR1 DFQATT, CDR2 SNEGSKA (reference sequence). The CDR3 DNA sequence: TGCAGTGCTAGACCGGGCCTAGCGGGCGATGAGCAGTTCTTC. This codes for CSARPGLAGDEQFF.

The chain uses TRBV29-1 and TRBJ2-5; a weak D match, TRBD1 (5 bases). The CDR3 is 13 amino acids. Germline lookup yields CDR1 SQVTM and CDR2 ANQGSEA. Trimming took 3 bases from V and 2 from J, leaving 10 bases between them. CDR3 sequence: CSVDRERQETQYF. For the CDR3, the DNA is TGCAGCGTTGACAGGGAACGACAAGAGACCCAGTACTTC.

The chain carries TRBV6-5 and TRBJ1-2, with D possibly TRBD1 on 6 matching bases. CDR1 is MNHEY, CDR2 SVGAGI, per germline. V was cut by 5 bases and J by 3 bases, with 13 bases left in between. This CDR3 is built from 14 residues. The CDR3 nucleotides read TGTGCCAGCAGTAACAGGGACCGCCACTATGGCTACACCTTC. Translation gives CASSNRDRHYGYTF.

This rearrangement joins TRBV20-1 to TRBJ2-3; no firm D call. Trimming took off 3 bases at V and 2 bases at J, with 12 bases between the two ends. The CDR3 is made up of 14 amino acids. Germline-derived CDR1 and CDR2 are DFQATT and SNEGSKA (reference sequence). CDR3 region: CSARPPGDTDTQYF. For the CDR3, the DNA is TGCAGTGCTAGGCCCCCCGGCGACACAGATACGCAGTATTTT.

V and J are TRBV3-1 and TRBJ2-2, with D unclear. The CDR3 length is 15 residues. Looked up from germline, CDR1 is LGHDT and CDR2 is YNNKEL (reference sequence). V lost 0 bases, J lost 6 bases, and 11 bases lay in between. The CDR3 coding sequence is TGTGCCAGCAGCCAAGATTTGACTGGGGCCGGGGAGCTGTTTTTT. It codes for CASSQDLTGAGELFF.

The chain employs TRBV3-1 and TRBJ2-3, with 7 bases lining up with TRBD1. The CDR3 has 14 residues. The germline gives CDR1 LGHDT, CDR2 YNNKEL (reference sequence). V lost 9 bases, J lost 2 bases, and 8 bases stayed unmatched. Here the CDR3 reads CASRDRVDTDTQYF. Written as DNA, the CDR3 is TGTGCCAGTCGAGACAGGGTGGACACAGATACGCAGTATTTT.

J is TRBJ2-3 and V is TRBV9; D ambiguous. Looked up from germline, CDR1 is SGDLS and CDR2 is YYNGEE. CDR3 length: 13 residues. V shed 0 bases and J shed 8 bases, with 10 bases lying between them. The CDR3 sequence is CASSVAVPGTQYF. As DNA, the CDR3 is TGTGCCAGCAGCGTAGCTGTCCCAGGTACGCAGTATTTT. The full variable domain, rest sourced from reference TRBV9 and TRBJ2-3, is DSGVTQTPKHLITATGQRVTLRCSPRSGDLSVYWYQQSLDQGLQFLIQYYNGEERAKGNILERFSAQQFPDLHSELNLSSLELGDSALYFCASSVAVPGTQYFGPGTRLTVL.

The rearrangement joins TRBV30 to TRBJ2-1; D is possibly TRBD1 (6 bases). The germline CDR1 and CDR2 sequences are GTSNPN and SVGIG (reference sequence). The ends were cut back, 3 bases at V and 0 bases at J, with 9 bases in the middle. The CDR3 runs to 14 residues. Here the CDR3 reads CAWRADSSYNEQFF. As DNA, the CDR3 is TGTGCCTGGAGGGCGGACAGCTCCTACAATGAGCAGTTCTTC.

This clonotype was counted only a few times. The chain employs TRBV18 and TRBJ2-7, with TRBD2 identical over 8 bases. Germline values: CDR1 KGHSH, CDR2 LQKENI. The CDR3 consists of 13 residues. V was clipped by 3 bases and J by 3 bases; unmatched bases: 1. DNA of the CDR3: TGTGCCAGCTCACCGGGGACTAGCTACGAGCAGTACGTC. Translated: CASSPGTSYEQYV.

CDR3 nucleotide sequence: TGCAGCGTAGGACAGGGAGTAACTGGGGCCAACGTCCTGACTTTC. Residues: CSVGQGVTGANVLTF. The gene calls are TRBV29-1 and TRBJ2-6; 8 bases are a match to TRBD1. Germline values: CDR1 SQVTM, CDR2 ANQGSEA. V gave up 6 bases and J gave up 2 bases; unmatched junction bases: 6. This CDR3 comprises 15 residues.

The rearrangement uses TRBV19 and TRBJ1-5, with D uncertain. The CDR3 has 16 residues. The germline gives CDR1 LNHDA, CDR2 SQIVND (reference sequence). The V end was cut by 8 bases, the J end by 0 bases, with 17 bases between. The CDR3, as DNA: TGTGCCAGTGGAACACGGATTGCCTCTAGCAATCAGCCCCAGCATTTT. Amino acids: CASGTRIASSNQPQHF.

This clonotype was recorded only once. The J gene is TRBJ2-2, the V gene TRBV29-1, with 7 bases identical to TRBD1. V shed 5 bases and J 3 bases; nucleotides not matched to a gene: 6. Germline V lookup: CDR1 SQVTM, CDR2 ANQGSEA. This CDR3 has 14 amino acids. This chain's CDR3 is CSVRDSQDTGELFF. The CDR3 coding sequence is TGCAGCGTTCGGGACAGCCAAGACACCGGGGAGCTGTTTTTT.

The chain employs TRBV2 and TRBJ2-7; D remains ambiguous. Germline CDR1 is SNHLY and CDR2 is FYNNEI. The CDR3 sequence is 16 residues long. Trimming stripped 0 bases from V and 5 bases from J, with 17 bases between. CDR3: CASSEAVRAPPHEQYV. The CDR3 DNA sequence: TGTGCCAGCAGTGAAGCGGTTCGGGCACCTCCCCACGAGCAGTACGTC.